This TCR beta chain was recovered during a study of OX40 agonist ivuxolimab in advanced cancers. V shed 4 bases and J 4 bases; nucleotides not matched to a gene: 6. Looked up from germline, CDR1 is LNHDA and CDR2 is SQIVND (reference sequence). This CDR3 has 14 amino acids. Assay used: immunoSEQ multiplex PCR; TCRdb lists only in-frame clones, some missing. The sample consists of some 28,000 clones, approximately 80% of them appearing once. V usage is TRBV19 and J usage is TRBJ1-1; 7 bases line up with TRBD1. The source was CD4+ or CD8+ T cells sorted from blood, collected in a trial of the OX40 agonist ivuxolimab. The sequence was obtained from an adult with an advanced solid tumor such as melanoma, head and neck, liver or kidney cancer. The CDR3 DNA reads TGTGCCAGTAGTAAACAGGGGAAGGGCACTGAAGCTTTCTTT. Protein product: CASSKQGKGTEAFF.